This T cell receptor (beta chain) was sequenced during a study of blood T cell repertoires in COVID-19. Looking at the study overall: T cells, B-cell-depleted T cells, or PBMCs provided the cDNA or gDNA that served as material.

Germline CDR1 and CDR2: LNHDA and SQIVND (reference sequence). This CDR3 is built from 14 residues. Trimming shortened V by 2 bases and J by 3 bases, and 10 bases separated the two germline ends. One Seattle source followed patients from active infection through their disease course. In the authors' methods: Reference gene primer amplification gave nucleated cell count estimates. Assay: immunoSEQ multiplex PCR; the TCRdb copy retains only in-frame clones and omits some. From that table come the V and J calls and clone size; the DNA was used to work out D and trimming. Among some 200,000 clones, around 95% were seen once, and the ten largest hold 0.76%.

This chain joins TRBV19 and TRBJ1-2; the D gene is possibly TRBD1 (6 bases). The sequenced sample was peripheral blood. The source is a man between 25 and 39 years old with COVID-19, enrolled during active disease. CDR3 protein: CASSITRGYYGYTF. For the CDR3, the DNA is TGTGCCAGTAGTATAACCAGGGGCTACTATGGCTACACCTTC.